This T cell receptor (beta chain) was profiled in a study of shared clonotypes between healthy human individuals. There are a few counts of this clone. The CDR3 is made up of 14 amino acids. Germline CDR1 MNHEY, CDR2 SMNVEV (reference sequence). The V and J ends lost 6 bases and 6 bases respectively, with 14 bases between them. The data were produced by immunoSEQ multiplex PCR, yet TCRdb's version contains in-frame clones alone and is incomplete. Among fewer than 850,000 clones listed, less than 80% were seen once. The source material was memory CD4+ T cells sorted from blood. Documented subset: CD45RA-negative fraction. The receptor comes from a woman in her twenties or thirties in good health. The V gene is TRBV27, the J gene TRBJ2-2; tentative D call: TRBD2 (5 bases). The CDR3 nucleotides read TGTGCCAGCAGGCCGATACTAGGTCCCGGGGAGCTGTTTTTT. This encodes CASRPILGPGELFF.